Listed below are T cell receptor beta chains from one sample, sequenced in a study of control samples from healthy donors and cancer patients. Clones were read by immunoSEQ multiplex PCR, and TCRdb kept only the in-frame ones, dropping some. Altogether roughly 90,000 clones are present, 85% to 95% being singletons, with the ten largest covering about 1.5%. Specimen: blood. The receptors derive from a woman aged 30 to 39 in good health. The CDR3 runs from the conserved cysteine through the conserved F or W. A row's size may be missing; if present it is once, few, many or a size class.

J gene: TRBJ1-5
V gene: TRBV10-2
clone size: -
CDR3 protein: CASSEGVFNQPQHF

J gene: TRBJ2-7
V gene: TRBV3-1/TRBV3-2
clone size: -
CDR3 protein: CASSPREGSEQYF

J gene: TRBJ2-3
V gene: TRBV5-1
clone size: -
CDR3 protein: CASRGGGPRDTQYF

J gene: TRBJ1-6
V gene: TRBV5-1
clone size: -
CDR3 protein: CASSTGTLDGSPLHF

J gene: TRBJ1-4
V gene: TRBV5-1
clone size: -
CDR3 protein: CASSRGQGREKLFF

J gene: TRBJ1-2
V gene: TRBV12-3/TRBV12-4
clone size: -
CDR3 protein: CASSLGSPYGYTF

J gene: TRBJ2-5
V gene: TRBV6-5
clone size: -
CDR3 protein: CASKDSGGAETQYF

J gene: TRBJ2-1
V gene: TRBV7-3
clone size: once
CDR3 protein: CASSYKPPDRVDNEQFF

J gene: TRBJ2-1
V gene: TRBV6-2/TRBV6-3
clone size: -
CDR3 protein: CASSLDRGLYNEQFF

J gene: TRBJ2-1
V gene: TRBV7-9
clone size: -
CDR3 protein: CASSGPGTGNEQFF

J gene: TRBJ2-7
V gene: TRBV6-1
clone size: -
CDR3 protein: CASSEFTSSYEQYF

J gene: TRBJ1-2
V gene: TRBV28
clone size: -
CDR3 protein: CASSFEDRGGYGYTF

J gene: TRBJ1-3
V gene: TRBV18
clone size: -
CDR3 protein: CASSPMGPNSGNTIYF

J gene: TRBJ2-7
V gene: TRBV11-2
clone size: once
CDR3 protein: CASSPQALGDEQYF

J gene: TRBJ1-5
V gene: TRBV12-3/TRBV12-4
clone size: -
CDR3 protein: CASSSQGFQPQHF

J gene: TRBJ2-2
V gene: TRBV19
clone size: -
CDR3 protein: CASSIPGITNTGELFF

J gene: TRBJ2-1
V gene: TRBV2
clone size: -
CDR3 protein: CASNPAGTRQFF

J gene: TRBJ1-1
V gene: TRBV2
clone size: -
CDR3 protein: CASRPDSGERAFF

J gene: TRBJ2-1
V gene: TRBV24-1
clone size: -
CDR3 protein: CATSDFGLAGVGIGNEQFF

J gene: TRBJ2-7
V gene: TRBV21-1
clone size: -
CDR3 protein: CASSKGLVLVEQYF

J gene: TRBJ1-1
V gene: TRBV7-3
clone size: -
CDR3 protein: CASSEQPNTEAFF

J gene: TRBJ1-2
V gene: TRBV10-3
clone size: once
CDR3 protein: CATQGTGGSLYGYTF

J gene: TRBJ1-1
V gene: TRBV5-8
clone size: -
CDR3 protein: CASSFGQVNTEAFF

J gene: TRBJ1-2
V gene: TRBV28
clone size: -
CDR3 protein: CASSSGQGPNYGYTF

J gene: TRBJ2-3
V gene: TRBV7-9
clone size: -
CDR3 protein: CASRLGLAGVTDTQYF

J gene: TRBJ1-1
V gene: TRBV18
clone size: -
CDR3 protein: CASSPPSGTEAFF

J gene: TRBJ2-3
V gene: TRBV2
clone size: -
CDR3 protein: CASRRHGGASTDTQYF

J gene: TRBJ1-1
V gene: TRBV20-1
clone size: -
CDR3 protein: CSADGRYEAFF

J gene: TRBJ1-1
V gene: TRBV28
clone size: -
CDR3 protein: CASSTDTEAFF

J gene: TRBJ2-2
V gene: TRBV10-3
clone size: -
CDR3 protein: CAISATPATNTGELFF

J gene: TRBJ1-1
V gene: TRBV7-9
clone size: -
CDR3 protein: CASSLTGPQAFF

J gene: TRBJ1-3
V gene: TRBV11-2
clone size: -
CDR3 protein: CASSLGIGNTIYF

J gene: TRBJ1-1
V gene: TRBV11-2
clone size: -
CDR3 protein: CASSLGPGGASTEAFF